This T cell receptor beta chain was documented in a study of blood T cell repertoires in COVID-19. Germline values: CDR1 GTSNPN, CDR2 SVGIG (reference sequence). The V and J ends lost 0 bases and 11 bases respectively, with 16 bases between them. The CDR3 sequence is 13 residues long. Some clones are missing from TCRdb's copy, which holds only in-frame ones; the method was immunoSEQ multiplex PCR. This repertoire shows under 300,000 clones, roughly 87% found once; its top ten account for about 14%. J is TRBJ2-5 and V is TRBV30; the D gene is possibly TRBD1 (5 bases). The receptor was isolated from a human donor in a cohort sampled during active COVID-19. Sequenced material: peripheral blood. CDR3: CAWSVRVVGAQYF. The CDR3 DNA is TGTGCCTGGAGTGTAAGGGTTGTAGGGGCGCAGTACTTC.